These 22 T cell receptor beta chains originate from one sample sequenced in a study of T cell responses to AZD1222 COVID-19 vaccine. Sequenced by immunoSEQ multiplex PCR; TCRdb stores in-frame clones only, minus some. There are 150,000 to 200,000 clones in the sample; more than 80% occur only once, and about 6.1% lies in the top ten. This specimen was peripheral blood, taken on day 0 of AZD1222 vaccination. Receptors originate from an adult in good health.

The chain recombines TRBV28 with TRBJ1-3; 7 nucleotides match TRBD1. Germline loops: CDR1 MDHEN, CDR2 SYDVKM. The CDR3 contains 15 residues. V gave up 4 bases and J gave up 4 bases; unmatched junction bases: 7. For the CDR3, the DNA is TGTGCCAGCAGTTCGCCCACAGGGGCGGGAAACACCATATATTTT. Amino acids: CASSSPTGAGNTIYF.

The V and J genes are TRBV30 and TRBJ1-5, with a tentative D call TRBD1 (6 bases). This CDR3 is built from 15 residues. V was pared by 1 base and J by 6 bases, with 16 bases between. The V gene's germline CDR1 is GTSNPN and CDR2 SVGIG (reference sequence). For the CDR3, the DNA is TGTGCCTGGAGTGCGGGGACATGGTCGGGTCAGCCCCAGCATTTT. Translated: CAWSAGTWSGQPQHF. Complete variable domain (other parts from reference TRBV30 and TRBJ1-5): SQTIHQWPATLVQPVGSPLSLECTVEGTSNPNLYWYRQAAGRGLQLLFYSVGIGQISSEVPQNLSASRPQDRQFILSSKKLLLSDSGFYLCAWSAGTWSGQPQHFGDGTRLSIL.

The chain combines TRBV25-1 with TRBJ1-5, with unresolved D. CDR3 length: 14 amino acids. Germline values: CDR1 MGHDK, CDR2 SYGVNS. Deletions cut 6 bases from V and 5 bases from J, with 14 bases between. For the CDR3, the DNA is TGTGCCAGCAGGCAAACTGGCCAGGATCAGCCCCAGCATTTT. Its protein product is CASRQTGQDQPQHF.

This rearrangement joins TRBV14 to TRBJ1-1; TRBD1 might be the D (6 bases). Germline CDR1 is SGHDN and CDR2 is FVKESK. CDR3 length: 15 amino acids. V was shortened by 0 bases and J by 0 bases, with 8 bases between the two germline ends. For the CDR3, the DNA is TGTGCCAGCAGCCAAGAAGAGGGGGTGAACACTGAAGCTTTCTTT. Protein product: CASSQEEGVNTEAFF.

The chain links TRBV7-9 to TRBJ2-3, with a tentative D call TRBD2 (6 bases). Germline V lookup: CDR1 SEHNR, CDR2 FQNEAQ (reference sequence). V lost 1 base, J lost 13 bases, and 9 bases lay in between. The CDR3 covers 11 residues. The CDR3 spells CASSLVLAKYF. CDR3 nucleotides: TGTGCCAGCAGCTTAGTTCTAGCGAAGTATTTT. Using reference TRBV7-9 and TRBJ2-3 for the parts outside the CDR3, the full variable domain is DTGVSQNPRHKITKRGQNVTFRCDPISEHNRLYWYRQTLGQGPEFLTYFQNEAQLEKSRLLSDRFSAERPKGSFSTLEIQRTEQGDSAMYLCASSLVLAKYFGPGTRLTVL.

J is TRBJ2-1 and V is TRBV11-2; possible D gene TRBD2, 6 bases. Trimming took off 0 bases at V and 7 bases at J, with 13 bases between the two ends. The CDR3 is 15 residues long. Looked up from germline, CDR1 is SGHAT and CDR2 is FQNNGV. CDR3: CASSLDVGSYNEQFF. The CDR3, as DNA: TGTGCCAGCAGCTTAGATGTCGGGAGTTATAATGAGCAGTTCTTC.

V usage is TRBV19 and J usage is TRBJ2-2, with D perhaps matching TRBD2 (6 bases). V gave up 7 bases and J gave up 4 bases, with 16 bases separating them. Germline CDR1 and CDR2: LNHDA and SQIVND (reference sequence). This CDR3 spans 15 amino acids. This CDR3 reads CASTETRGSTGELFF. CDR3 coding DNA: TGTGCCAGTACAGAGACTAGAGGGTCCACCGGGGAGCTGTTTTTT.

This clone was observed once. J is TRBJ2-2 and V is TRBV7-3, with D possibly TRBD2 on 6 matching bases. The V end was cut by 5 bases, the J end by 1 base, with 11 bases between. The V gene's germline CDR1 is SGHTA and CDR2 FQGTGA. The CDR3 spans 15 residues. The CDR3 bases are TGTGCCAGCAGCCCTCGGGGAGGGAACACCGGGGAGCTGTTTTTT. Its protein is CASSPRGGNTGELFF.

This chain connects TRBV19 to TRBJ2-3; D is unclear. This CDR3 region has 14 residues. With 6 bases removed from V and 4 bases from J, the gap between germline ends came to 14 bases. Germline V CDR1 and CDR2: LNHDA, SQIVND (reference sequence). CDR3 bases: TGTGCCAGTAGAAGTAGGATTGCTGCAGATACGCAGTATTTT. Translation gives CASRSRIAADTQYF. The full variable domain, rest sourced from reference TRBV19 and TRBJ2-3, is DGGITQSPKYLFRKEGQNVTLSCEQNLNHDAMYWYRQDPGQGLRLIYYSQIVNDFQKGDIAEGYSVSREKKESFPLTVTSAQKNPTAFYLCASRSRIAADTQYFGPGTRLTVL.

The V and J genes are TRBV2 and TRBJ1-5, with unresolved D. Germline CDR1 and CDR2: SNHLY and FYNNEI. CDR3 size: 14 residues. V lost 1 base to trimming and J lost 4 bases, with 8 bases between them. In DNA form, the CDR3 reads TGTGCCAGCAGTGAAGGTTCCCCGAATCAGCCCCAGCATTTT. It is translated as CASSEGSPNQPQHF.

The chain is built from TRBV27 and TRBJ2-3; TRBD1 might be the D (6 bases). This CDR3 is 16 amino acids long. V was pared by 1 base and J by 1 base, with 12 bases between. Germline V gives CDR1 MNHEY, CDR2 SMNVEV (reference sequence). CDR3 coding DNA: TGTGCCAGCAGTTTATTAGGTTCAGGGGGCACAGATACGCAGTATTTT. This sequence encodes CASSLLGSGGTDTQYF.

The genes are TRBV5-4 and TRBJ1-4, with a possible D match to TRBD1 (5 bases). V dropped 0 bases and J dropped 6 bases, with 12 bases sitting between them. The CDR3 length is 15 residues. Germline values: CDR1 SGHNT, CDR2 YYREEE (reference sequence). Written as DNA, the CDR3 is TGTGCCAGCAGCTTGGAACGGGGCAGGGATGAAAAACTGTTTTTT. Encoded protein: CASSLERGRDEKLFF.

This chain links TRBV5-4 with TRBJ2-2; TRBD1 matches 9 bases. With 2 bases clipped from V and 4 bases from J, the junction kept 6 bases outside the gene matches. The CDR3 length is 16 residues. Germline V gene sequence: CDR1 SGHNT, CDR2 YYREEE (reference sequence). CDR3 loop: CASSLKDRGSTGELFF. Written as DNA, the CDR3 is TGTGCCAGCAGCTTAAAGGACAGGGGCAGCACCGGGGAGCTGTTTTTT.

This clone has just one count. V and J are TRBV3-1 (or the pseudogene TRBV3-2) and TRBJ2-5, with TRBD1 identical over 7 bases. This CDR3 spans 14 amino acids. The germline V gene has CDR1 LGHDT and CDR2 YNNKEL (reference sequence). V dropped 5 bases and J dropped 4; count of bases not matched to a gene: 7. The CDR3 DNA reads TGTGCCAGCAGCACCGAGGGGGCAGGAGAGACCCAGTACTTC. Translation: CASSTEGAGETQYF.

The chain's CDR3 is CASSRMDRTNQPQHF. In nucleotides, the CDR3 is TGTGCCAGCAGCAGGATGGACAGGACCAATCAGCCCCAGCATTTT. V usage is TRBV9 and J usage is TRBJ1-5; the match to TRBD1 covers 7 bases. The CDR3 consists of 15 residues. CDR1 and CDR2 from the germline V gene are SGDLS and YYNGEE. Trimming took 4 bases from V and 3 from J; bases not matched to a gene: 7.

DNA of the CDR3: TGTGCCAGCAGTTACGTCGGGACAGGTACAGATACGCAGTATTTT. Amino acids: CASSYVGTGTDTQYF. The J gene is TRBJ2-3, the V gene TRBV6-2 or TRBV6-3, with TRBD1 matching 8 bases. The CDR3 has 15 amino acids. V shed 2 bases, J shed 3 bases, and the junction held 4 bases outside the gene matches. Germline V gene sequence: CDR1 MNHEY, CDR2 SVGEGT.

V gene TRBV3-1 (or the pseudogene TRBV3-2) combines with J gene TRBJ2-5; possibly TRBD1 for D (6 bases). The CDR3 covers 15 residues. In germline, CDR1 is LGHDT, CDR2 YNNKEL (reference sequence). V lost 4 bases and J lost 2, with 14 bases in between. DNA for the CDR3: TGTGCCAGCAGCCCCGGACAGAGGCGACAAGAGACCCAGTACTTC. It translates to CASSPGQRRQETQYF.

This chain joins TRBV7-9 and TRBJ1-5; unclear D gene. The V and J ends lost 1 base and 0 bases respectively, with 7 bases between them. From germline, CDR1 is SEHNR and CDR2 FQNEAQ (reference sequence). The CDR3 sequence is 15 residues long. CDR3 loop: CASSLGEGSNQPQHF. DNA of the CDR3: TGTGCCAGCAGCTTAGGTGAGGGTAGCAATCAGCCCCAGCATTTT.

The chain links TRBV9 to TRBJ2-5, with TRBD2 matching 13 bases. The CDR3 runs 16 residues. CDR1 is SGDLS and CDR2 is YYNGEE in the germline V gene. The V gene end was trimmed by 3 bases and the J gene end by 2 bases; junction bases not matched to a gene: 4. For the CDR3, the DNA is TGTGCCAGCAGCGCAGGGACTAGCGGGGTACAAGAGACCCAGTACTTC. As protein: CASSAGTSGVQETQYF. Combining the CDR3 with reference TRBV9 and TRBJ2-5 gives the whole variable domain DSGVTQTPKHLITATGQRVTLRCSPRSGDLSVYWYQQSLDQGLQFLIQYYNGEERAKGNILERFSAQQFPDLHSELNLSSLELGDSALYFCASSAGTSGVQETQYFGPGTRLLVL.

This sequence joins TRBV4-1 and TRBJ1-4; 8 bases map to TRBD1. CDR3 length equals 15 residues. The germline V gene encodes CDR1 MGHRA and CDR2 YSYEKL. After removal of 4 bases from V and 7 bases from J, the junction contained 8 bases not matched to a gene. DNA for the CDR3: TGCGCCAGCAGCCCCGCCGGACAGGGTTCTGAAAAACTGTTTTTT. Residues: CASSPAGQGSEKLFF.

J is TRBJ2-7 and V is TRBV6-6; no firm D call. In germline, CDR1 is MNHNY, CDR2 SVGAGI (reference sequence). The V end lost 2 bases, the J end lost 0 bases, and 11 bases lay between the germline ends. The CDR3 loop spans 15 amino acids. The CDR3 bases are TGTGCCAGCAGTTACACTCTAGAGAGCTCCTACGAGCAGTACTTC. It specifies CASSYTLESSYEQYF.

The chain uses TRBV19 and TRBJ1-4; 8 positions match TRBD1. Trimming removed 5 bases from V and 0 bases from J; junction bases left unmatched: 5. Germline CDR1 reads LNHDA; CDR2 reads SQIVND (reference sequence). The CDR3 is 16 amino acids. The CDR3 here is CASSPGTGATNEKLFF. The CDR3 nucleotides are TGTGCCAGTAGTCCAGGGACAGGCGCAACTAATGAAAAACTGTTTTTT. Full variable domain (outside the CDR3, taken from reference TRBV19 and TRBJ1-4): DGGITQSPKYLFRKEGQNVTLSCEQNLNHDAMYWYRQDPGQGLRLIYYSQIVNDFQKGDIAEGYSVSREKKESFPLTVTSAQKNPTAFYLCASSPGTGATNEKLFFGSGTQLSVL.